This T cell receptor (beta chain) was identified in a study of blood T cell repertoires in COVID-19. As for the study in general: The samples span acute and convalescent COVID-19 from the United States, Italy and Spain. Nucleic acid was either cDNA or gDNA, and it came from T cells, B-cell-depleted T cells, or PBMCs.

As handled by the study authors: Estimated nucleated cell counts came from reference gene primer amplification. Repertoires were generated with immunoSEQ multiplex PCR, while TCRdb's copy carries only in-frame clones and drops some. V and J calls and clone size are those listed in that table; D and trimming were worked out from the DNA. This sample yields roughly 130,000 clones, of which roughly nine tenths are seen a single time; around 3.6% belongs to the top ten. The CDR3 has 14 residues. The V gene's germline CDR1 is MNHEY and CDR2 SVGAGI. V gave up 9 bases and J gave up 0 bases, with 12 bases separating them.

Sequencing used peripheral blood. The rearrangement links TRBV6-5 to TRBJ1-3; tentative D call: TRBD1 (5 bases). The sequence was obtained from a man between 50 and 59 years old with active COVID-19. CDR3 sequence reads: CASTTANSGNTIYF. CDR3 bases: TGTGCCAGTACGACAGCCAACTCTGGAAACACCATATATTTT.